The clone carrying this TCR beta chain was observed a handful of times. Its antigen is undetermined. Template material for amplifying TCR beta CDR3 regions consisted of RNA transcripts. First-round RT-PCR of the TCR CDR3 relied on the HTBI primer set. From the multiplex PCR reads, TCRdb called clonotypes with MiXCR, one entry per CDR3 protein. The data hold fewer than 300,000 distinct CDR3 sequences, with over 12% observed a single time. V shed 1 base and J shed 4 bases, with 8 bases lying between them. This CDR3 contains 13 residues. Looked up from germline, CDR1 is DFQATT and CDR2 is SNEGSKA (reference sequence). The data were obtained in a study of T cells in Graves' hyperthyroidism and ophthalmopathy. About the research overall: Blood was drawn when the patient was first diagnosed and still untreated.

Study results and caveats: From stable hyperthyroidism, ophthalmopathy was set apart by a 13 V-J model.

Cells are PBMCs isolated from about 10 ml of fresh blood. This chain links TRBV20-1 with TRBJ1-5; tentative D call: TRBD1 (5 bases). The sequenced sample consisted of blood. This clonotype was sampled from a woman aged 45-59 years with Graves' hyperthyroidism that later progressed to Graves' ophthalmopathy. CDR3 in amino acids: CSARGQGNQPQHF. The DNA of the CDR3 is TGCAGTGCTAGAGGGCAGGGAAATCAGCCCCAGCATTTT.